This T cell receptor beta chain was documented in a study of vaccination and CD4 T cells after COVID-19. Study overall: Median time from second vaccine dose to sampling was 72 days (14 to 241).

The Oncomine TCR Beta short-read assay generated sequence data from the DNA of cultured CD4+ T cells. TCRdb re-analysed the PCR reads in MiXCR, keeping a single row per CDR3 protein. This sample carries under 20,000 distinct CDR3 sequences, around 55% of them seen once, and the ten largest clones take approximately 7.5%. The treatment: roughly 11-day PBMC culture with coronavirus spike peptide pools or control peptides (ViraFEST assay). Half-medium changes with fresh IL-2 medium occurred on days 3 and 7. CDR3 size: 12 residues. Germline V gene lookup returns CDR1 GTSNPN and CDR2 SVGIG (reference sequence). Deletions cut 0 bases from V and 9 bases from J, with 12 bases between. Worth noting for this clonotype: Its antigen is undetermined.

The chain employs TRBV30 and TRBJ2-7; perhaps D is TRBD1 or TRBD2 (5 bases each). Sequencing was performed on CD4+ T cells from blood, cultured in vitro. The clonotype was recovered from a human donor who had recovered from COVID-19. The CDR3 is CAWSVNERGQYF. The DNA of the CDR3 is TGTGCCTGGAGTGTAAACGAGAGGGGGCAGTACTTC.